This TCR beta chain was sequenced in a study of T cell changes during pregnancy in multiple sclerosis. V lost 1 base, J lost 6 bases, and 7 bases lay in between. Germline-derived CDR1 and CDR2 are SGHNT and YYREEE (reference sequence). The CDR3 is made up of 12 amino acids. Assay: immunoSEQ multiplex PCR; the TCRdb copy retains only in-frame clones and omits some. Of just under 95,000 clones listed, approximately 92% are singletons. The TCR comes from a female donor with multiple sclerosis, enrolled in a pregnancy study. The material sequenced was peripheral blood, taken in the first trimester of pregnancy. The chain couples TRBV5-4 to TRBJ2-5; D is undetermined. The CDR3 reads CASSLQRQTQYF. CDR3 nucleotide sequence: TGTGCCAGCAGCTTGCAGCGACAGACCCAGTACTTC.